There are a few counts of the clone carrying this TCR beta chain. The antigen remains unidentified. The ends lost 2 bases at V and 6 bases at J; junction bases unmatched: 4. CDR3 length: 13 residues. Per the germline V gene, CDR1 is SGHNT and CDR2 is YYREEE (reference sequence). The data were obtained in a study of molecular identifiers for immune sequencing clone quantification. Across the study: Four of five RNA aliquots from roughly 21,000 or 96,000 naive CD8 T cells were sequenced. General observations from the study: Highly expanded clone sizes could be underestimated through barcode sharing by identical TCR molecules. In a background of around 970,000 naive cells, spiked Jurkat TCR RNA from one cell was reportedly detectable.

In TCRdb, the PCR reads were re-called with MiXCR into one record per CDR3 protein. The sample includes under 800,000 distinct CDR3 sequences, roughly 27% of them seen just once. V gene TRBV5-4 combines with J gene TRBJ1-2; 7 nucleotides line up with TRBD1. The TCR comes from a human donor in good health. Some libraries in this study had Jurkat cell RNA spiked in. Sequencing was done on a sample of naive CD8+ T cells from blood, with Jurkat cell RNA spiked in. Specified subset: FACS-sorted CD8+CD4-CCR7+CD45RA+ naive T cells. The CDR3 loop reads CASSLDRAHGYTF. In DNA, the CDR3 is TGTGCCAGCAGCTTAGACAGGGCCCATGGCTACACCTTC. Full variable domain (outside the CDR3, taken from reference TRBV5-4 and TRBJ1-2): ETGVTQSPTHLIKTRGQQVTLRCSSQSGHNTVSWYQQALGQGPQFIFQYYREEENGRGNFPPRFSGLQFPNYSSELNVNALELDDSALYLCASSLDRAHGYTFGSGTRLTVV.